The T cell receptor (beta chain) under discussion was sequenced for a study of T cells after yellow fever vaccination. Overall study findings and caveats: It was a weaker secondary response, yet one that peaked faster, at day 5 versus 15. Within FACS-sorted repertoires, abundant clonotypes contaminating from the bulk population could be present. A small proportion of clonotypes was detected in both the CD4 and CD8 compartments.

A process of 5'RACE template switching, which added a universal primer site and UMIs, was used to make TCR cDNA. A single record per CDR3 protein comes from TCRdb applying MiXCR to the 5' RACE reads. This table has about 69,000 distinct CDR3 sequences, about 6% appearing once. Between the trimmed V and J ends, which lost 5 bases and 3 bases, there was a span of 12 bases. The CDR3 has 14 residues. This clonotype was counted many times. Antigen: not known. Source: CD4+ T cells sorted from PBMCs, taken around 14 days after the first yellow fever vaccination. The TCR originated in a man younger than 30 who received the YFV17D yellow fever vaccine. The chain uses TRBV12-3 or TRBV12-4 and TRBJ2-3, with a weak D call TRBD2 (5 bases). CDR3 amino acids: CASSHGSQTDTQYF. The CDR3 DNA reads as TGTGCCAGCAGTCATGGGAGCCAGACAGATACGCAGTATTTT.